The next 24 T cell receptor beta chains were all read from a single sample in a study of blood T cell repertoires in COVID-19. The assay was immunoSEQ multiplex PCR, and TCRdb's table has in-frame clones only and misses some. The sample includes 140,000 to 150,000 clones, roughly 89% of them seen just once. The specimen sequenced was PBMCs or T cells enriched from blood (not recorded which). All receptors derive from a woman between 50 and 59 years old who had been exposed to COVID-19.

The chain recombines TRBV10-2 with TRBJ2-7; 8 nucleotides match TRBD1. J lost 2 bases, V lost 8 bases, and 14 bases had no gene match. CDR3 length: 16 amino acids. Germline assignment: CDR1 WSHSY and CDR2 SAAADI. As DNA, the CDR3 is TGCGCCAGCCGGCCCCAGGGGGCTCCCTTCACCTACGAGCAGTACTTC. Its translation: CASRPQGAPFTYEQYF.

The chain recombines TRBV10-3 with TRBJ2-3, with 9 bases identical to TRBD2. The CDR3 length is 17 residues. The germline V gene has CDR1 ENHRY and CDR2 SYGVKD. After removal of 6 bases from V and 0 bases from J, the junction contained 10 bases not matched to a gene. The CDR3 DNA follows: TGTGCCATCAGCGCCTGGGGGACTAGCAGTAGCACAGATACGCAGTATTTT. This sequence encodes CAISAWGTSSSTDTQYF.

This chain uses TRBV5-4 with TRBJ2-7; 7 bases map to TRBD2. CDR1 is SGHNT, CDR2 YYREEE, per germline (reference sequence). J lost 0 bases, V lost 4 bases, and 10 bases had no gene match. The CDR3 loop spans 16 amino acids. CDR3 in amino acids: CASSPGVRGGSYEQYF. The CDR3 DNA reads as TGTGCCAGCAGCCCCGGTGTTCGCGGGGGCTCCTACGAGCAGTACTTC.

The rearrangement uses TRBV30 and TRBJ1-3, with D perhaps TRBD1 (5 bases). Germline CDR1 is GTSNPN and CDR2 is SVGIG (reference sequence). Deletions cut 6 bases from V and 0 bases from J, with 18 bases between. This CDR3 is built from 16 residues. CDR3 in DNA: TGTGCCTGCAACCGCCCCGCAGGGAACTCTGGAAACACCATATATTTT. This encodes CACNRPAGNSGNTIYF.

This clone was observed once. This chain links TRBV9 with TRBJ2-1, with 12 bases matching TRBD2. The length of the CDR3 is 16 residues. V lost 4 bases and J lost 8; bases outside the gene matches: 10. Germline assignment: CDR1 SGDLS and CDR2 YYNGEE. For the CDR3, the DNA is TGTGCCAGCAGCCCCCATCTAGCGGGGGGGCCCCATGAGCAGTTCTTC. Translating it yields CASSPHLAGGPHEQFF.

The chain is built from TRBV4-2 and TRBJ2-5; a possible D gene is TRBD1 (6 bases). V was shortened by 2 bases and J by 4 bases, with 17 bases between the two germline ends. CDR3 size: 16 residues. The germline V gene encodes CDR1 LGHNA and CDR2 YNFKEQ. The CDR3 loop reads CASSQSSGMGAETQYF. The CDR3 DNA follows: TGTGCCAGCAGCCAATCCTCAGGGATGGGGGCAGAGACCCAGTACTTC.

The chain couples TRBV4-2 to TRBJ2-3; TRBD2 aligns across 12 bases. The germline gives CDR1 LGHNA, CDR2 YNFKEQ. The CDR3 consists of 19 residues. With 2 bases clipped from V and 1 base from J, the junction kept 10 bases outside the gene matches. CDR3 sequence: CASSQRLAGGRWGTDTQYF. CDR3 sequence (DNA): TGTGCCAGCAGCCAACGGCTAGCGGGGGGGCGGTGGGGCACAGATACGCAGTATTTT.

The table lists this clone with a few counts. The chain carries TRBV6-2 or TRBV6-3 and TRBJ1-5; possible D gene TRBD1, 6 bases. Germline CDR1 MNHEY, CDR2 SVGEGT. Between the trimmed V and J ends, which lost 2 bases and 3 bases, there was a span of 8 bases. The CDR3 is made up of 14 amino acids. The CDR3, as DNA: TGTGCCAGCAGTTACAGGGACACCAATCAGCCCCAGCATTTT. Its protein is CASSYRDTNQPQHF.

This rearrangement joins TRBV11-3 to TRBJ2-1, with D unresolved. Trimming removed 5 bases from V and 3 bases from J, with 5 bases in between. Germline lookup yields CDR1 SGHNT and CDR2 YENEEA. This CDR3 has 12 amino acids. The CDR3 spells CASSPNYNEQFF. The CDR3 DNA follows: TGTGCCAGCAGCCCTAACTACAATGAGCAGTTCTTC.

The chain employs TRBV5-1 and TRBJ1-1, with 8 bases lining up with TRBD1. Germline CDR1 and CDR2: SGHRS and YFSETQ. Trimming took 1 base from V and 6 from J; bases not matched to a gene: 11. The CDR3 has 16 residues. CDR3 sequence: CASSLIGTGLSAEAFF. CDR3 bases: TGCGCCAGCAGCTTGATAGGGACAGGCCTGTCCGCTGAAGCTTTCTTT.

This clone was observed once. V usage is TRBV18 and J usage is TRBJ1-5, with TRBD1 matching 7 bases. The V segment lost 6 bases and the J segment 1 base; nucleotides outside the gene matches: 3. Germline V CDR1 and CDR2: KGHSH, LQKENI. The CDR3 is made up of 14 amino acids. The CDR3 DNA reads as TGTGCCAGCTCTCGGACAGGAAGCAATCAGCCCCAGCATTTT. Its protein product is CASSRTGSNQPQHF.

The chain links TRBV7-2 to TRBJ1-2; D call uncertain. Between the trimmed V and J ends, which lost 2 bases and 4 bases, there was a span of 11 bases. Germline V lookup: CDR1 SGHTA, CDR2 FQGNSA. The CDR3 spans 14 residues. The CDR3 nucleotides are TGTGCCAGCAGCTTACCACTAATCCCCTATGGCTACACCTTC. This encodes CASSLPLIPYGYTF. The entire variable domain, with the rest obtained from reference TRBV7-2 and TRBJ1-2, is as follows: GAGVSQSPSNKVTEKGKDVELRCDPISGHTALYWYRQSLGQGLEFLIYFQGNSAPDKSGLPSDRFSAERTGGSVSTLTIQRTQQEDSAVYLCASSLPLIPYGYTFGSGTRLTVV.

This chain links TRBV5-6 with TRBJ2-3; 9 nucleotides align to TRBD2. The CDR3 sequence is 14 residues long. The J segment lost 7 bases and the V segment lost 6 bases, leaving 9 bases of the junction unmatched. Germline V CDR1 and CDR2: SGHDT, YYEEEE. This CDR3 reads CASTFGRGGYTQYF. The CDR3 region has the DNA TGTGCCAGCACCTTTGGGCGGGGGGGGTATACGCAGTATTTT.

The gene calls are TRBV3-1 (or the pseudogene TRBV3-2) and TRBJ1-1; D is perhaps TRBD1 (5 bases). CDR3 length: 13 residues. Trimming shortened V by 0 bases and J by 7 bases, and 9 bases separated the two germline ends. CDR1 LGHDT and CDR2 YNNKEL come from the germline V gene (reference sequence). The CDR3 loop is CASSQEGQIEAFF. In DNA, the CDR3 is TGTGCCAGCAGCCAAGAGGGGCAGATTGAAGCTTTCTTT.

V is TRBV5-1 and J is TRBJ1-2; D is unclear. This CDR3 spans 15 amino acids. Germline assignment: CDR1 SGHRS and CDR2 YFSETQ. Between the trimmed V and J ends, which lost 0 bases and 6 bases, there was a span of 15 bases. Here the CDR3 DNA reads TGCGCCAGCAGCTTGGAAGGCCTGAGGTCGAATGGCTACACCTTC. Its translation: CASSLEGLRSNGYTF.

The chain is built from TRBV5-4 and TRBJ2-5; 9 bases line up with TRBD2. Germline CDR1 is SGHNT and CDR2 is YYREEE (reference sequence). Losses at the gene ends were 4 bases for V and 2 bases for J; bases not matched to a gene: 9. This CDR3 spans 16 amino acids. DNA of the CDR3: TGTGCCAGCAGCCCCCGACTAGCGGAGGGGCAAGAGACCCAGTACTTC. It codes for CASSPRLAEGQETQYF.

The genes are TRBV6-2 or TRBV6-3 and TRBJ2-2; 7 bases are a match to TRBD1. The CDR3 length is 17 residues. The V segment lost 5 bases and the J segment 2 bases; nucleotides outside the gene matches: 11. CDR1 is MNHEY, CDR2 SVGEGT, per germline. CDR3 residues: CASSTLRGKTNTGELFF. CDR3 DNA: TGTGCCAGCAGTACCCTCAGGGGGAAGACAAACACCGGGGAGCTGTTTTTT.

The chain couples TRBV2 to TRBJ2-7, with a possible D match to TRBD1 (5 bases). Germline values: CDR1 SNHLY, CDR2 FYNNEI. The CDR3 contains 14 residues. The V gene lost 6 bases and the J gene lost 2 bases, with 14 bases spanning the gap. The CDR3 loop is CASRMFDSPYEQYF. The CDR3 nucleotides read TGTGCCAGCAGAATGTTCGACAGCCCCTACGAGCAGTACTTC.

CDR3 nucleotides: TGTGCCGGGGGACAGGGGGGTAGCAATCAGCCCCAGCATTTT. This encodes CAGGQGGSNQPQHF. This rearrangement joins TRBV6-6 to TRBJ1-5, with 11 bases identical to TRBD1. Trimming cost V 11 bases and J 0 bases; bases outside gene matches: 3. CDR1 and CDR2 from the germline V gene are MNHNY and SVGAGI (reference sequence). There are 14 residues in the CDR3.

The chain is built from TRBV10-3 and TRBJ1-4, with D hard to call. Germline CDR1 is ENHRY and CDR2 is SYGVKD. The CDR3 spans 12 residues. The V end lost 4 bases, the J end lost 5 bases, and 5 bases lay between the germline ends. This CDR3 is CAISALNEKLFF. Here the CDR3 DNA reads TGTGCCATCAGTGCCCTGAATGAAAAACTGTTTTTT.

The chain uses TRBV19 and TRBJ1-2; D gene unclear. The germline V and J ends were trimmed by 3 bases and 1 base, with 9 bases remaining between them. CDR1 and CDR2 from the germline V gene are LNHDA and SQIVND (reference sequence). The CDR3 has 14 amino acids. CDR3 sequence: CASSIGEGNYGYTF. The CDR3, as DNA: TGTGCCAGTAGTATCGGGGAGGGTAACTATGGCTACACCTTC. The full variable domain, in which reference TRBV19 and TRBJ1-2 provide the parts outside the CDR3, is DGGITQSPKYLFRKEGQNVTLSCEQNLNHDAMYWYRQDPGQGLRLIYYSQIVNDFQKGDIAEGYSVSREKKESFPLTVTSAQKNPTAFYLCASSIGEGNYGYTFGSGTRLTVV.

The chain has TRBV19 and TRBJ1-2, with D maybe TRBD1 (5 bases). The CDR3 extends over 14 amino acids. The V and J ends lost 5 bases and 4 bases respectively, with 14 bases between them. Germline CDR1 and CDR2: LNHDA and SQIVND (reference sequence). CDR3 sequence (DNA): TGTGCCAGTAGTGAGACAGCGAAACGCTATGGCTACACCTTC. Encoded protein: CASSETAKRYGYTF.

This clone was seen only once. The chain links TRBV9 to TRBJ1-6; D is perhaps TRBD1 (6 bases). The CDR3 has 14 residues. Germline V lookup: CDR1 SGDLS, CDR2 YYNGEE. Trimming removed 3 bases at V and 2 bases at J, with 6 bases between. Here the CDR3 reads CASSAGAYNSPLHF. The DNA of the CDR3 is TGTGCCAGCAGCGCAGGGGCCTATAATTCACCCCTCCACTTT.

For the CDR3, the DNA is TGTGCCAGCAGCAGGATCCACGGCGGCAGCACAGATACGCAGTATTTT. This codes for CASSRIHGGSTDTQYF. This chain uses TRBV5-4 with TRBJ2-3; D gene ambiguous. This CDR3 is 16 amino acids long. In germline, CDR1 is SGHNT, CDR2 YYREEE (reference sequence). V dropped 4 bases and J dropped 0 bases, with 15 bases sitting between them.